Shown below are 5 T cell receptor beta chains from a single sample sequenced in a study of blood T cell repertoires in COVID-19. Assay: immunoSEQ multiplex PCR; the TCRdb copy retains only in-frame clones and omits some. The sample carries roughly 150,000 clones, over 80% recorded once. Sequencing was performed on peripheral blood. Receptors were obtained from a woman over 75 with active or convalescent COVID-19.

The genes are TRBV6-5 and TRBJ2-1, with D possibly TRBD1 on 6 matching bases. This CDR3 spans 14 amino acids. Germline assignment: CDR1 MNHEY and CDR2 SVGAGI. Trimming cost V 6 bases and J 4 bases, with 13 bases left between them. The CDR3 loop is CASRTGQGYNEQFF. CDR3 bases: TGTGCCAGCAGAACGGGGCAGGGGTACAATGAGCAGTTCTTC.

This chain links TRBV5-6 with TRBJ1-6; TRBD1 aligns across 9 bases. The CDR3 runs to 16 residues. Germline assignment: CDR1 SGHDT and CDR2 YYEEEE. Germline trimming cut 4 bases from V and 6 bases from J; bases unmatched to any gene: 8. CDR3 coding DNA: TGTGCCAGCAGCGTCACCGGGACAGGGAGTAATTCACCCCTCCACTTT. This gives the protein CASSVTGTGSNSPLHF.

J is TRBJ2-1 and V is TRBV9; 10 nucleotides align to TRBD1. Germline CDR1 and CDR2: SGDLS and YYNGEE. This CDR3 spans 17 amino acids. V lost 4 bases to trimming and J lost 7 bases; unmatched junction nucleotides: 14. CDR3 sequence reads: CASSPRTGGRRENEQFF. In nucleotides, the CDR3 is TGTGCCAGCAGCCCACGGACAGGGGGAAGGAGGGAGAATGAGCAGTTCTTC.

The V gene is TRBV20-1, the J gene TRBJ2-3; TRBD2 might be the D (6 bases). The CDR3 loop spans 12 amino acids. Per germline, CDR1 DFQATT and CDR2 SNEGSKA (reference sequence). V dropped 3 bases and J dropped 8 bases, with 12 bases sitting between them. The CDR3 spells CSASPAGGTQYF. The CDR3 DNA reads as TGCAGTGCTAGTCCAGCCGGGGGTACGCAGTATTTT.

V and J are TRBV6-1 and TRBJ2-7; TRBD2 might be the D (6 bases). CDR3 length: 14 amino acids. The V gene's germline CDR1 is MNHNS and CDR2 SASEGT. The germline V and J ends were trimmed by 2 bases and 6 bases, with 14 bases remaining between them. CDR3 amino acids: CASSETGFGSEQYF. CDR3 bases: TGTGCCAGCAGTGAAACAGGCTTCGGGAGCGAGCAGTACTTC.